The following is a T cell receptor (beta chain) sequence with its context. Its target is not known. The entry originates in a study of blood T cells in healthy people across ages. A second PCR, run for roughly 7 to 12 cycles, used a sample-barcoded 5' primer plus a J-beta primer mix. TCRdb called the 5' RACE reads again in MiXCR, with one record for every CDR3 protein. Of over 1,200,000 distinct CDR3 sequences in the sample, almost 60% were seen once. CDR3 length equals 16 residues. V lost 1 base to trimming and J lost 0 bases, with 13 bases between them. From germline, CDR1 is MNHEY and CDR2 SMNVEV (reference sequence). No fewer than 5.5 micrograms of total RNA were isolated from every sample. Notes on the study in general: Older age coincided with a roughly linear decline in TCR beta diversity per million T cells. Samples with more naive T cells showed higher observed beta diversity.

The sample taken for sequencing was blood. This sequence originates from a young man in good health. The chain has TRBV27 and TRBJ2-7; weak D call: TRBD2 (6 bases). In nucleotides, the CDR3 is TGTGCCAGCAGTTTATGGGCGGGACGGGGCTCCTACGAGCAGTACTTC. It translates to CASSLWAGRGSYEQYF.